The 5 T cell receptor beta chains in this list originate from one sample, sequenced in a study of blood T cells in healthy people across ages. A second roughly 6 to 12 cycle PCR used barcoded and J-beta primers. One entry per CDR3 protein results from TCRdb running MiXCR on the 5' RACE reads. Of 600,000 to 1,000,000 distinct CDR3 sequences in the sample, roughly 64% were seen once. Material for sequencing was blood. These TCRs come from a man aged 30 to 45 in good health.

The chain is built from TRBV29-1 and TRBJ2-1; D gene uncertain. The CDR3 covers 14 residues. Germline CDR1 SQVTM, CDR2 ANQGSEA. Trimming took 3 bases from V and 8 from J, leaving 17 bases between them. The CDR3 sequence: CSVEDSRRSDEQFF. As DNA, the CDR3 is TGCAGCGTTGAGGATTCTCGACGTTCGGATGAGCAGTTCTTC.

This clonotype has only a few counts. The V call is TRBV10-3, the J call TRBJ2-7; 9 nucleotides agree with TRBD1. CDR1 and CDR2 from the germline V gene are ENHRY and SYGVKD. The V segment lost 3 bases and the J segment 2 bases; nucleotides outside the gene matches: 2. The CDR3 has 14 residues. Here the CDR3 DNA reads TGTGCCATCAGTGATAGACAGGGGGCCTACGAGCAGTACTTC. It specifies CAISDRQGAYEQYF.

This chain joins TRBV5-1 and TRBJ1-6, with D possibly being TRBD1 (5 bases). Germline values: CDR1 SGHRS, CDR2 YFSETQ. Trimming removed 3 bases at V and 9 bases at J, with 13 bases between. The CDR3 consists of 14 residues. In DNA form, the CDR3 reads TGCGCCAGCAGCTCAGATGGGGGACCTTCACCCCTCCACTTT. Its protein product is CASSSDGGPSPLHF.

This clonotype was picked up a small number of times. The rearrangement links TRBV20-1 to TRBJ2-5, with TRBD2 matching 7 bases. The germline CDR1 and CDR2 sequences are DFQATT and SNEGSKA (reference sequence). The CDR3 extends over 12 amino acids. V shed 6 bases, J shed 3 bases, and the junction held 4 bases outside the gene matches. The CDR3 sequence: CSARSGKETQYF. CDR3 in DNA: TGCAGTGCCAGAAGCGGGAAAGAGACCCAGTACTTC.

V and J are TRBV20-1 and TRBJ2-1, with 9 bases aligning to TRBD2. J was trimmed by 7 bases and V by 6 bases; bases with no gene match: 13. The CDR3 is 15 residues long. Germline-derived CDR1 and CDR2 are DFQATT and SNEGSKA (reference sequence). The CDR3 spells CSANLPGLADNEQFF. Here the CDR3 DNA reads TGCAGTGCCAACCTACCGGGACTAGCTGATAATGAGCAGTTCTTC.